This T cell receptor beta chain was captured by sequencing in a study of blood T cell repertoires in COVID-19. As for the study in general: Samples representing acute and convalescent COVID-19 were sourced from the United States, Italy and Spain. T cells, B-cell-depleted T cells, or PBMCs supplied cDNA or gDNA.

A single count supports this clone. Germline V gene data show CDR1 as LGHNA and CDR2 as YSLEER. The V and J ends lost 4 bases and 4 bases respectively, with 20 bases between them. The CDR3 contains 17 residues. Original analysis: Amplified reference gene primers provided the basis for estimating nucleated cell counts. TCRdb's table, derived via immunoSEQ multiplex PCR, lists solely in-frame clones and lacks some. V and J calls and clone size are as listed in that table; D and trimming were resolved from the DNA. The sample carries roughly 120,000 clones, under 75% recorded once. V gene TRBV4-3 combines with J gene TRBJ2-1; the D gene is possibly TRBD2 (5 bases). The sequence derives from a woman aged 55-70 years with acute or convalescent COVID-19. The sequenced material came from peripheral blood. CDR3 residues: CASSLWLSSRDYNEQFF. In DNA form, the CDR3 reads TGCGCCAGCAGCCTTTGGTTGTCCAGCCGGGATTACAATGAGCAGTTCTTC.